These 27 T cell receptor beta chains were sequenced from one sample in a study of regulatory T cells in long-lasting Graves disease. Time point specified: newly diagnosed GD, antithyroid drugs for less than 3 months. After RNA was extracted from PBMCs, the TCR library was made from it. Researchers made TCR beta libraries by using iRepertoire HTBI primers and running Arm-PCR on CDR3 regions. Using its own MiXCR run on the multiplex PCR reads, TCRdb lists one record per CDR3 protein. The data contain just over 600,000 distinct CDR3 sequences, 16% of them seen just once; the ten biggest clones take up approximately 20%. These same data were also listed under a study on T cells in Graves' hyperthyroidism and ophthalmopathy.

This specimen consisted of peripheral blood mononuclear cells (PBMCs), obtained at new diagnosis, from a patient treated with antithyroid drugs. The receptor source for this set is a woman under 40 with Graves disease.

This clonotype was counted ten times or more. The chain links TRBV12-3 or TRBV12-4 to TRBJ1-1, with 7 nucleotides matching TRBD1. The CDR3 spans 16 residues. V lost 3 bases and J lost 1; bases outside the gene matches: 8. The CDR3 nucleotides read TGTGCCAGCAGTTTTTACACCGGGACAGCGAACACTGAAGCTTTCTTT. Its protein is CASSFYTGTANTEAFF.

This clonotype showed up many times. The rearrangement links TRBV5-1 to TRBJ1-1; 9 positions match TRBD1. The V and J ends lost 5 bases and 4 bases, in that order; junction bases with no gene match: 6. The CDR3 contains 14 residues. CDR1 is SGHRS and CDR2 is YFSETQ in the germline V gene. The CDR3 DNA follows: TGCGCCAGCAGGAGGGACAGGGAGGCCACTGAAGCTTTCTTT. As protein: CASRRDREATEAFF.

This clonotype has just a few counts. The J gene is TRBJ2-4, the V gene TRBV20-1; possibly TRBD1 for D (6 bases). V lost 6 bases, J lost 0 bases, and 15 bases lay in between. Germline loops: CDR1 DFQATT, CDR2 SNEGSKA (reference sequence). The CDR3 consists of 15 residues. CDR3 coding DNA: TGCAGTGCCTCCTTACAGGGTCTAGCCAAAAACATTCAGTACTTC. This translates into CSASLQGLAKNIQYF.

The chain has TRBV5-1 and TRBJ2-2, with 11 bases fitting TRBD2. With V trimmed by 0 bases and J by 4 bases, 2 bases remained unmatched. Looked up from germline, CDR1 is SGHRS and CDR2 is YFSETQ. This CDR3 spans 16 amino acids. This CDR3 is CASSLGLAGSTGELFF. In DNA form, the CDR3 reads TGCGCCAGCAGCTTGGGACTAGCGGGAAGCACCGGGGAGCTGTTTTTT.

There are a few counts of this clonotype. The chain recombines TRBV13 with TRBJ1-1; no clear D gene. Trimming took off 0 bases at V and 3 bases at J, with 14 bases between the two ends. The CDR3 length is 16 residues. The germline CDR1 and CDR2 sequences are PRHDT and FYEKMQ (reference sequence). The CDR3 coding sequence is TGTGCCAGCAGCTTAGGTAGAAAACGGCTTGACACTGAAGCTTTCTTT. It encodes CASSLGRKRLDTEAFF. Drawing the rest from reference TRBV13 and TRBJ1-1, the complete variable domain is AAGVIQSPRHLIKEKRETATLKCYPIPRHDTVYWYQQGPGQDPQFLISFYEKMQSDKGSIPDRFSAQQFSDYHSELNMSSLELGDSALYFCASSLGRKRLDTEAFFGQGTRLTVV.

Only a few counts were recorded for this clonotype. The chain has TRBV5-1 and TRBJ2-1; D call uncertain. Per the germline V gene, CDR1 is SGHRS and CDR2 is YFSETQ. CDR3 length: 14 residues. Trimming removed 0 bases from V and 7 bases from J, with 11 bases in between. This chain's CDR3 is CASSLASGRNEQFF. CDR3 DNA: TGCGCCAGCAGCTTGGCCTCAGGAAGAAATGAGCAGTTCTTC.

CDR3 coding DNA: TGTGCCAGCAGCCTATCAAGGACAGGGATTTTCAATGAGCAGTTCTTC. It yields the protein CASSLSRTGIFNEQFF. The chain carries TRBV7-9 and TRBJ2-1; TRBD1 matches at 8 bases. The CDR3 totals 16 residues. Unmatched junction bases numbered 12, after V lost 5 bases and J lost 6 bases. Germline-derived CDR1 and CDR2 are SEHNR and FQNEAQ (reference sequence). The complete variable domain, with remaining parts taken from reference TRBV7-9 and TRBJ2-1, reads DTGVSQNPRHKITKRGQNVTFRCDPISEHNRLYWYRQTLGQGPEFLTYFQNEAQLEKSRLLSDRFSAERPKGSFSTLEIQRTEQGDSAMYLCASSLSRTGIFNEQFFGPGTRLTVL.

This clonotype was detected many times. The chain employs TRBV5-4 and TRBJ1-2; D perhaps matches TRBD1 (5 bases). The V gene's germline CDR1 is SGHNT and CDR2 YYREEE (reference sequence). The V end was cut by 4 bases, the J end by 8 bases, with 21 bases between. CDR3 size: 15 residues. The CDR3 nucleotides read TGTGCCAGCAGCGCGGACCTCTCGACAGCCAAAGGCTACACCTTC. Residues: CASSADLSTAKGYTF. The whole variable domain, remainder taken from reference TRBV5-4 and TRBJ1-2, is ETGVTQSPTHLIKTRGQQVTLRCSSQSGHNTVSWYQQALGQGPQFIFQYYREEENGRGNFPPRFSGLQFPNYSSELNVNALELDDSALYLCASSADLSTAKGYTFGSGTRLTVV.

The chain has TRBV7-3 and TRBJ2-6, with a possible D match to TRBD1 (6 bases). Trimming shortened V by 0 bases and J by 1 base, and 10 bases separated the two germline ends. Germline assignment: CDR1 SGHTA and CDR2 FQGTGA. This CDR3 region has 17 residues. CDR3 DNA sequence: TGTGCCAGCAGCTTAACCTCAACAGGGTCTGGGGCCAACGTCCTGACTTTC. Protein: CASSLTSTGSGANVLTF.

This clonotype was seen only a few times. The V and J genes are TRBV28 and TRBJ1-1; D is undetermined. V shed 3 bases and J shed 6 bases, with 17 bases lying between them. CDR1 and CDR2 from the germline V gene are MDHEN and SYDVKM. The length of the CDR3 is 15 residues. In nucleotides, the CDR3 is TGTGCCAGCAGTTTGATGTCGGAGGAGGTCCCTGAAGCTTTCTTT. It translates to CASSLMSEEVPEAFF.

Ten or more counts support this clonotype. This chain links TRBV6-2 or TRBV6-3 with TRBJ2-3; a weak D match, TRBD2 (6 bases). The CDR3 consists of 15 residues. Looked up from germline, CDR1 is MNHEY and CDR2 is SVGEGT. V lost 6 bases to trimming and J lost 3 bases, with 16 bases between them. Here the CDR3 reads CASRLDGRLTDTQYF. Written as DNA, the CDR3 is TGTGCCAGCAGGCTCGACGGGAGATTGACAGATACGCAGTATTTT.

Only a few counts were recorded for this clonotype. In DNA form, the CDR3 reads TGCAGTGCTAGTAATTATCTCTACGAGCAGTACTTC. Residues: CSASNYLYEQYF. The chain employs TRBV20-1 and TRBJ2-7; D ambiguous. CDR3 length: 12 amino acids. The germline CDR1 and CDR2 sequences are DFQATT and SNEGSKA (reference sequence). The V end lost 3 bases, the J end lost 3 bases, and 9 bases lay between the germline ends.

The gene calls are TRBV18 and TRBJ1-5; 7 bases line up with TRBD1. The ends lost 3 bases at V and 2 bases at J; junction bases unmatched: 4. This CDR3 has 15 amino acids. Germline values: CDR1 KGHSH, CDR2 LQKENI. The CDR3 nucleotides are TGTGCCAGCTCACCCCAGGGGGACGGCAATCAGCCCCAGCATTTT. Amino acids: CASSPQGDGNQPQHF.

This clonotype was observed many times. V gene TRBV6-1 combines with J gene TRBJ2-2, with D possibly TRBD2 on 5 matching bases. This CDR3 comprises 13 residues. The ends were cut back, 1 base at V and 7 bases at J, with 7 bases in the middle. Germline values: CDR1 MNHNS, CDR2 SASEGT. CDR3 in amino acids: CASSEGEIGELFF. CDR3 sequence (DNA): TGTGCCAGCAGTGAAGGGGAGATCGGGGAGCTGTTTTTT.

This rearrangement joins TRBV19 to TRBJ1-4, with TRBD1 as a possible D gene (5 bases). With 3 bases removed from V and 8 bases from J, the gap between germline ends came to 16 bases. In germline, CDR1 is LNHDA, CDR2 SQIVND (reference sequence). The CDR3 extends over 15 amino acids. The CDR3 nucleotides read TGTGCCAGTAGTATCGGGACGAATAAGGTGGAAAAACTGTTTTTT. Its translation is CASSIGTNKVEKLFF.

This clonotype has a count of ten or more. The chain joins TRBV28 to TRBJ1-1; TRBD1 aligns across 10 bases. Unmatched junction bases numbered 9, after V lost 4 bases and J lost 7 bases. The CDR3 is 15 residues long. The V gene's germline CDR1 is MDHEN and CDR2 SYDVKM. CDR3 loop: CASSYRDRGGVEAFF. The CDR3 nucleotides read TGTGCCAGCAGTTACCGGGACAGGGGTGGAGTTGAAGCTTTCTTT.

The CDR3 DNA reads as TGTGCCAGCAGCTTAGTACAGGGGCAGTCACCCCTCCACTTT. Protein sequence: CASSLVQGQSPLHF. The chain couples TRBV7-9 to TRBJ1-6; 7 bases match TRBD1. V trimming: 1 base; J trimming: 10 bases; junction bases outside the gene matches: 4. From germline, CDR1 is SEHNR and CDR2 FQNEAQ (reference sequence). The CDR3 has 14 residues.

This clonotype occurred many times. The chain recombines TRBV27 with TRBJ2-2, with 10 bases that match TRBD1. V lost 7 bases, J lost 6 bases, and 8 bases stayed unmatched. This CDR3 has 15 residues. The germline V gene has CDR1 MNHEY and CDR2 SMNVEV (reference sequence). The CDR3: CASNRDRGFAGELFF. CDR3 in DNA: TGTGCCAGCAACCGGGACAGGGGTTTCGCCGGGGAGCTGTTTTTT.

The sample holds many counts of this clonotype. The chain is built from TRBV6-1 and TRBJ2-1; 11 bases agree with TRBD2. V gave up 6 bases and J gave up 2 bases; unmatched junction bases: 6. The CDR3 is 16 amino acids. Germline V gene data show CDR1 as MNHNS and CDR2 as SASEGT. CDR3 nucleotide sequence: TGTGCCAGCAGACGTCAGACTAGCGGGGCCTACAATGAGCAGTTCTTC. Protein sequence: CASRRQTSGAYNEQFF.

This clonotype was detected ten times or more. The chain uses TRBV28 and TRBJ2-1, with 8 bases fitting TRBD2. The CDR3 has 16 residues. CDR1 and CDR2 (germline): MDHEN, SYDVKM. V shed 4 bases and J 7 bases; nucleotides not matched to a gene: 12. CDR3 bases: TGTGCCAGCAGTTCGACAGCGGGAGCGATACGTAATGAGCAGTTCTTC. Translated, it gives CASSSTAGAIRNEQFF.

This clonotype was found many times. This sequence joins TRBV29-1 and TRBJ2-5, with 9 bases matching TRBD1. V was pared by 7 bases and J by 0 bases, with 6 bases of the junction left unmatched. This CDR3 has 14 residues. Germline loops: CDR1 SQVTM, CDR2 ANQGSEA. CDR3 sequence reads: CSALGTGNQETQYF. The CDR3 nucleotides read TGCAGCGCCCTCGGGACAGGGAACCAAGAGACCCAGTACTTC. The full variable domain, with the rest looked up from reference TRBV29-1 and TRBJ2-5, is SAVISQKPSRDICQRGTSLTIQCQVDSQVTMMFWYRQQPGQSLTLIATANQGSEATYESGFVIDKFPISRPNLTFSTLTVSNMSPEDSSIYLCSALGTGNQETQYFGPGTRLLVL.

This clonotype was counted at least ten times. The genes are TRBV20-1 and TRBJ2-7; no reliable D call. CDR1 DFQATT and CDR2 SNEGSKA come from the germline V gene (reference sequence). The V gene lost 4 bases and the J gene lost 1 base, with 14 bases spanning the gap. The CDR3 is 14 amino acids. The DNA for the CDR3 is TGCAGTGCTAAAGGCGGAATTAGGTCCTACGAGCAGTACTTC. Translated, it gives CSAKGGIRSYEQYF.

About this clonotype itself: One end of the junction is discordant with germline, which a read error may explain. The chain joins TRBV7-3 to TRBJ1-2, with a tentative D call TRBD1 (5 bases). This CDR3 spans 14 amino acids. Per germline, CDR1 SGHTA and CDR2 FQGTGA. CDR3 nucleotide sequence: TGTGCCAGCAGCCTACCATCGAGGGGCGATGGCTACGCCTTC. Translation gives CASSLPSRGDGYAF.

The chain has TRBV20-1 and TRBJ2-1; 10 bases map to TRBD1. From germline, CDR1 is DFQATT and CDR2 SNEGSKA (reference sequence). V lost 3 bases and J lost 6; bases outside the gene matches: 2. The CDR3 contains 13 residues. Here the CDR3 DNA reads TGCAGTGCTAGCGGGACAGGGGCCAATGAGCAGTTCTTC. Its protein is CSASGTGANEQFF.

In this sample, this clonotype turned up many times. V is TRBV2 and J is TRBJ2-3, with 8 bases lining up with TRBD1. Trimming took 7 bases from V and 4 from J; bases not matched to a gene: 4. This CDR3 contains 13 residues. The V gene's germline CDR1 is SNHLY and CDR2 FYNNEI. The CDR3 loop is CASTKDRADTQYF. As DNA, the CDR3 is TGTGCCAGCACCAAGGACAGGGCAGATACGCAGTATTTT.

The chain employs TRBV20-1 and TRBJ2-7; no clear D. The CDR3 contains 12 residues. With 3 bases removed from V and 2 bases from J, the gap between germline ends came to 8 bases. Germline V gene data show CDR1 as DFQATT and CDR2 as SNEGSKA (reference sequence). In DNA, the CDR3 is TGCAGTGCTAGGGCCTTCCCCTACGAGCAGTACTTC. Encoded protein: CSARAFPYEQYF.

This clonotype was found many times. The chain employs TRBV10-3 and TRBJ2-3, with D perhaps assigned TRBD1 or TRBD2 (5 bases each). Germline assignment: CDR1 ENHRY and CDR2 SYGVKD. The CDR3 has 15 residues. V lost 6 bases and J 2 bases, leaving 15 bases between the germline ends. CDR3 in amino acids: CAISRDAKSTDTQYF. The CDR3 DNA reads as TGTGCCATCAGCCGGGACGCGAAGTCCACAGATACGCAGTATTTT.